A single sample gave rise to the 22 T cell receptor beta chains below, sequenced in a study of OX40 agonist ivuxolimab in advanced cancers. Clones were sequenced by immunoSEQ multiplex PCR, and TCRdb holds only the in-frame ones, with some missing. The data contain tens of thousands of clones, 65% to 80% of them singletons. The specimen comprised CD4+ or CD8+ T cells sorted from blood, sampled in a trial of the OX40 agonist ivuxolimab. The receptors here all came from an adult with an advanced solid tumor such as melanoma, head and neck, liver or kidney cancer.

The chain joins TRBV6-5 to TRBJ1-2, with D perhaps matching TRBD1 (6 bases). The germline V and J ends were trimmed by 7 bases and 4 bases, with 16 bases remaining between them. Germline loops: CDR1 MNHEY, CDR2 SVGAGI. This CDR3 has 14 residues. The CDR3 region is CASTTGTGVYGYTF. The CDR3 DNA follows: TGTGCCAGCACCACAGGGACGGGAGTCTATGGCTACACCTTC.

In its sample, this clone was seen a few times. The chain combines TRBV2 with TRBJ1-5; D is possibly TRBD1 (5 bases). Per germline, CDR1 SNHLY and CDR2 FYNNEI. The ends were cut back, 4 bases at V and 1 base at J, with 8 bases in the middle. The CDR3 is 14 residues long. CDR3 amino acids: CASSVRGSNQPQHF. CDR3 DNA sequence: TGTGCCAGCAGTGTGCGGGGGAGCAATCAGCCCCAGCATTTT.

This clone was detected once. CDR3 amino acids: CASSPGQLQVTAFF. CDR3 bases: TGTGCCAGCTCACCAGGGCAGCTCCAAGTCACCGCTTTCTTT. The chain employs TRBV18 and TRBJ1-1; no clear D gene. The CDR3 runs 14 residues. Germline CDR1 reads KGHSH; CDR2 reads LQKENI. V was clipped by 2 bases and J by 11 bases, with 18 bases between them.

The V call is TRBV7-3, the J call TRBJ2-1, with D possibly being TRBD1 (6 bases). From germline, CDR1 is SGHTA and CDR2 FQGTGA. The V and J ends lost 0 bases and 6 bases respectively, with 12 bases between them. The CDR3 extends over 15 amino acids. The CDR3 DNA is TGTGCCAGCAGCTTAACAGGGGACAACCTCAATGAGCAGTTCTTC. It translates to CASSLTGDNLNEQFF.

The genes are TRBV12-2 and TRBJ1-4. TRBV12-2 is flagged as a pseudogene. The CDR3 loop spans 13 amino acids. CDR3 protein: CASLTATNEKLFF. The CDR3 DNA sequence: TGTGCAAGTTTGACTGCAACTAATGAAAAACTGTTTTTT.

The rearrangement joins TRBV10-1 to TRBJ2-3; D assignment may be TRBD1 or TRBD2 (7 bases each). Germline CDR1 reads WNHNN; CDR2 reads SYGVQD (reference sequence). The CDR3 is 15 residues long. V was trimmed by 7 bases and J by 4 bases, leaving 18 bases between them. The CDR3 bases are TGCGCCAGCAACCCGGGACAGAGCGGGGCAGATACGCAGTATTTT. Encoded protein: CASNPGQSGADTQYF.

The chain has TRBV7-2 and TRBJ2-7; 7 bases agree with TRBD1. Germline V gene lookup returns CDR1 SGHTA and CDR2 FQGNSA. V was pared by 4 bases and J by 5 bases, with 11 bases of the junction left unmatched. The CDR3 extends over 15 amino acids. Written as DNA, the CDR3 is TGTGCCAGCAGCTCTGGACAGGTGGGGTCCCACGAGCAGTACTTC. Translated: CASSSGQVGSHEQYF.

CDR3 sequence (DNA): TGTGCCAGCCTCCACCTAGTAGCTAGCGTGGGTGGGTCCTCCTACGAGCAGTACTTC. It yields the protein CASLHLVASVGGSSYEQYF. The rearrangement joins TRBV2 to TRBJ2-7; D is perhaps TRBD2 (6 bases). This CDR3 contains 19 residues. Germline V gene lookup returns CDR1 SNHLY and CDR2 FYNNEI. Trimming left V 8 bases short and J 0 bases short, with 29 bases between.

The chain recombines TRBV5-4 with TRBJ2-5; D may be TRBD1 or TRBD2 (5 bases each). The CDR3 is 14 amino acids. V was trimmed by 5 bases and J by 2 bases, leaving 13 bases between them. Germline V gene sequence: CDR1 SGHNT, CDR2 YYREEE (reference sequence). The CDR3 is CASRDPGTQETQYF. For the CDR3, the DNA is TGTGCCAGCAGGGACCCCGGGACGCAAGAGACCCAGTACTTC. Supplemented by reference TRBV5-4 and TRBJ2-5, the full variable domain reads ETGVTQSPTHLIKTRGQQVTLRCSSQSGHNTVSWYQQALGQGPQFIFQYYREEENGRGNFPPRFSGLQFPNYSSELNVNALELDDSALYLCASRDPGTQETQYFGPGTRLLVL.

Notes on this clone: This sample includes further DNA sequences coding for the same CDR3. The CDR3 spells CASSPSGETQYF. The CDR3 DNA sequence: TGTGCCAGCAGCCCGAGTGGCGAGACCCAGTACTTC. V is TRBV7-6 and J is TRBJ2-5; D is undetermined. Germline-derived CDR1 and CDR2 are SGHVS and FNYEAQ. The CDR3 sequence is 12 residues long. Trimming stripped 5 bases from V and 5 bases from J, with 9 bases between.

The sample holds a few counts of this clone. J is TRBJ1-4 and V is TRBV2; 9 bases align to TRBD1. The CDR3 contains 14 residues. The germline gives CDR1 SNHLY, CDR2 FYNNEI. V shed 6 bases, J shed 7 bases, and the junction held 6 bases outside the gene matches. The CDR3 loop reads CASRETGGSEKLFF. The CDR3 nucleotides read TGTGCCAGCAGGGAAACAGGGGGCAGTGAAAAACTGTTTTTT.

This clone turned up a few times. J is TRBJ2-6 and V is TRBV30; D unclear. The ends were cut back, 4 bases at V and 0 bases at J, with 4 bases in the middle. The CDR3 has 13 amino acids. Per germline, CDR1 GTSNPN and CDR2 SVGIG (reference sequence). The CDR3 DNA is TGTGCCTGGACGCGCTCTGGGGCCAACGTCCTGACTTTC. This gives the protein CAWTRSGANVLTF. Full variable domain (rest looked up from reference TRBV30 and TRBJ2-6): SQTIHQWPATLVQPVGSPLSLECTVEGTSNPNLYWYRQAAGRGLQLLFYSVGIGQISSEVPQNLSASRPQDRQFILSSKKLLLSDSGFYLCAWTRSGANVLTFGAGSRLTVL.

The chain joins TRBV7-9 to TRBJ2-5; D is uncertain. Trimming stripped 0 bases from V and 7 bases from J, with 6 bases between. CDR1 and CDR2 (germline): SEHNR, FQNEAQ (reference sequence). The CDR3 extends over 12 amino acids. The CDR3 nucleotides are TGTGCCAGCAGCTTAGCCTCGGGGACCCAGTACTTC. This codes for CASSLASGTQYF.

This chain uses TRBV6-6 with TRBJ2-5; 9 bases are shared with TRBD1. V dropped 2 bases and J dropped 1; count of bases not matched to a gene: 2. The CDR3 has 15 amino acids. Looked up from germline, CDR1 is MNHNY and CDR2 is SVGAGI (reference sequence). The CDR3 spells CASSYRDRVQETQYF. CDR3 coding DNA: TGTGCCAGCAGTTACCGGGACAGGGTCCAAGAGACCCAGTACTTC.

The table lists this clone with a few counts. The rearrangement joins TRBV6-5 to TRBJ1-2; TRBD1 might be the D (5 bases). Looked up from germline, CDR1 is MNHEY and CDR2 is SVGAGI. V lost 2 bases and J lost 8, with 12 bases in between. The CDR3 covers 13 residues. CDR3 region: CASSYQGKIGYTF. The CDR3 nucleotides read TGTGCCAGCAGTTACCAGGGAAAAATCGGCTACACCTTC.

There are a few counts of this clone. The CDR3 nucleotides read TGTGCCAGCAGTTTAGGACAGGGGGCCTACGAGCAGTACTTC. It specifies CASSLGQGAYEQYF. V is TRBV25-1 and J is TRBJ2-7; TRBD1 aligns across 10 bases. Per germline, CDR1 MGHDK and CDR2 SYGVNS. CDR3 size: 14 residues. V gave up 5 bases and J gave up 2 bases; unmatched junction bases: 3.

This chain's CDR3 is CASSLGHRTGRYEQYF. CDR3 coding DNA: TGTGCCAGCAGCTTAGGCCATCGGACAGGGAGGTACGAGCAGTACTTC. The rearrangement joins TRBV7-2 to TRBJ2-7, with 8 bases lining up with TRBD1. Trimming removed 1 base from V and 4 bases from J; junction bases left unmatched: 9. From germline, CDR1 is SGHTA and CDR2 FQGNSA. This CDR3 region has 16 residues.

CDR3 loop: CASSKVKGTAHTGELFF. CDR3 nucleotides: TGTGCCAGCAGCAAAGTCAAAGGGACAGCCCACACCGGGGAGCTGTTTTTT. This chain joins TRBV21-1 and TRBJ2-2; whether TRBD1, the table's D call, matches the DNA was not checked. TRBV21-1 is flagged as a pseudogene. The CDR3 consists of 17 residues.

This chain joins TRBV15 and TRBJ1-4; D may be TRBD1 (6 bases). The CDR3 is 15 amino acids. Germline CDR1 reads LNHNV; CDR2 reads YYDKDF (reference sequence). The V end was cut by 1 base, the J end by 3 bases, with 9 bases between. The chain's CDR3 is CATSRGDTANEKLFF. The DNA of the CDR3 is TGTGCCACCAGCAGAGGGGACACCGCTAATGAAAAACTGTTTTTT.

This clone was detected once. The chain recombines TRBV6-5 with TRBJ2-7, with D hard to call. CDR3 size: 14 residues. V gave up 2 bases and J gave up 2 bases, with 10 bases separating them. CDR1 MNHEY and CDR2 SVGAGI come from the germline V gene. The CDR3 DNA follows: TGTGCCAGCAGTTACGAGGCAAGCACCTACGAGCAGTACTTC. Protein product: CASSYEASTYEQYF.

The genes are TRBV7-6 and TRBJ1-1, with D hard to call. The germline V gene encodes CDR1 SGHVS and CDR2 FNYEAQ. V lost 7 bases and J 1 base, leaving 4 bases between the germline ends. The CDR3 totals 11 residues. The DNA for the CDR3 is TGTGCCAGCAAGAGGAACACTGAAGCTTTCTTT. This sequence encodes CASKRNTEAFF.

The chain combines TRBV6-1 with TRBJ2-7, with TRBD2 matching over 10 bases. This CDR3 has 13 amino acids. The V gene's germline CDR1 is MNHNS and CDR2 SASEGT. V lost 6 bases to trimming and J lost 3 bases; unmatched junction nucleotides: 2. The CDR3 DNA reads TGTGCCAGCAGCGAGCGGGAGGGCTACGAGCAGTACTTC. Translated: CASSEREGYEQYF.